The 10 T cell receptor beta chains below come from one sample, sequenced in a study of esophageal squamous cell carcinoma tumors. PCR used a TCR alpha or TCR beta constant-region primer with a P20EA primer, then nested PCR with CA2 or CB2. TCR genes were amplified by unbiased adaptor ligation RT-PCR, with reverse transcription primed by a polyT18-containing BSL-18E primer. TCRdb analysed the 5' RACE reads with MiXCR anew, one entry per CDR3 protein. The sample yields 6,000 or so distinct CDR3 sequences, around a fifth seen once. Sequencing was done on a sample of tumor tissue. Source of these receptors: a man aged 50 or older with esophageal squamous cell carcinoma.

This clonotype is medium-sized (0.01 to 0.1%) in the sample. The V call is TRBV9, the J call TRBJ2-4, with D perhaps matching TRBD1 (6 bases). V lost 0 bases and J lost 6, with 10 bases in between. Germline V gene lookup returns CDR1 SGDLS and CDR2 YYNGEE. This CDR3 is 14 amino acids long. CDR3 nucleotides: TGTGCCAGCAGCGTAGGAACAGGGCGAAACATTCAGTACTTC. Protein sequence: CASSVGTGRNIQYF.

This clonotype was detected only a few times. The chain uses TRBV6-1 and TRBJ2-3, with TRBD2 as a possible D gene (6 bases). Deletions cut 6 bases from V and 4 bases from J, with 17 bases between. The CDR3 runs to 15 residues. Germline V gene lookup returns CDR1 MNHNS and CDR2 SASEGT. This CDR3 is CASRLTRAHPDTQYF. DNA of the CDR3: TGTGCCAGCAGGTTGACTAGGGCCCACCCAGATACGCAGTATTTT.

The V call is TRBV27, the J call TRBJ2-3; no clear D gene. The ends were cut back, 2 bases at V and 5 bases at J, with 5 bases in the middle. CDR3 length: 12 amino acids. Germline CDR1 and CDR2: MNHEY and SMNVEV (reference sequence). The CDR3 is CASSLGVDTQYF. The CDR3 nucleotides read TGTGCCAGCAGTTTAGGAGTAGATACGCAGTATTTT.

This clonotype occurred a few times. CDR3 sequence reads: CASRLGTRGEQYF. CDR3 nucleotide sequence: TGTGCCAGCAGGCTTGGGACCCGGGGTGAGCAGTACTTC. The J gene is TRBJ2-7, the V gene TRBV28; D is possibly TRBD1 or TRBD2 (5 bases each). Germline V gene data show CDR1 as MDHEN and CDR2 as SYDVKM. This CDR3 has 13 amino acids. Trimming removed 6 bases at V and 7 bases at J, with 16 bases between.

The chain carries TRBV20-1 and TRBJ2-4; perhaps TRBD1 as D (5 bases). CDR1 and CDR2 from the germline V gene are DFQATT and SNEGSKA (reference sequence). CDR3 length: 14 residues. V lost 5 bases to trimming and J lost 3 bases, with 14 bases between them. The CDR3 DNA is TGCAGTGCTTTTGACAGAGATGGCAAAAACATTCAGTACTTC. This encodes CSAFDRDGKNIQYF.

This clonotype is labeled as medium-sized. DNA for the CDR3: TGCGCCAGCAGCCAAGTGACTAGTACCAGTGAGCAGTTCTTC. Translating gives CASSQVTSTSEQFF. The rearrangement joins TRBV4-1 to TRBJ2-1; TRBD2 is a possible D gene (6 bases). The CDR3 sequence is 14 residues long. With 1 base removed from V and 9 bases from J, the gap between germline ends came to 13 bases. The germline gives CDR1 MGHRA, CDR2 YSYEKL.

By sample share, this clonotype is medium-sized. V is TRBV7-8 and J is TRBJ2-7; D assignment may be TRBD1 or TRBD2 (5 bases each). The CDR3 contains 13 residues. Germline loops: CDR1 SGHVS, CDR2 FQNEAQ. Trimming cost V 6 bases and J 2 bases, with 11 bases left between them. CDR3 protein: CASSRDRPYEQYF. The CDR3 DNA follows: TGTGCCAGCAGTCGGGACCGACCCTACGAGCAGTACTTC.

This clonotype has a count of ten or more. The rearrangement links TRBV6-2 or TRBV6-3 to TRBJ2-7, with 11 bases identical to TRBD2. The junction had 11 bases not matched to a gene; V was cut back by 10 bases and J by 6 bases. The germline V gene encodes CDR1 MNHEY and CDR2 SVGEGT. The CDR3 has 14 residues. This CDR3 is CATGTSGVSGEQYF. The CDR3, as DNA: TGTGCCACCGGGACTAGCGGAGTCTCTGGCGAGCAGTACTTC.

This rearrangement joins TRBV27 to TRBJ1-2, with 7 bases lining up with TRBD1. Germline V gene sequence: CDR1 MNHEY, CDR2 SMNVEV (reference sequence). V was clipped by 3 bases and J by 6 bases; unmatched bases: 7. This CDR3 spans 14 amino acids. The CDR3 here is CASSFSDRRNGYTF. The CDR3 DNA follows: TGTGCCAGCAGTTTTTCGGACAGGAGGAATGGCTACACCTTC.

About this clonotype: At one end, the junction sequence differs from germline, possibly due to a read error. The rearrangement joins TRBV7-2 to TRBJ2-2; 8 nucleotides line up with TRBD2. The CDR3 is made up of 13 amino acids. Germline CDR1 SGHTA, CDR2 FQGNSA. The CDR3 DNA reads TGTGCCAGCAGCCCGAGGCGTAGCGGGGAGCCGTTTTTT. Its translation is CASSPRRSGEPFF.